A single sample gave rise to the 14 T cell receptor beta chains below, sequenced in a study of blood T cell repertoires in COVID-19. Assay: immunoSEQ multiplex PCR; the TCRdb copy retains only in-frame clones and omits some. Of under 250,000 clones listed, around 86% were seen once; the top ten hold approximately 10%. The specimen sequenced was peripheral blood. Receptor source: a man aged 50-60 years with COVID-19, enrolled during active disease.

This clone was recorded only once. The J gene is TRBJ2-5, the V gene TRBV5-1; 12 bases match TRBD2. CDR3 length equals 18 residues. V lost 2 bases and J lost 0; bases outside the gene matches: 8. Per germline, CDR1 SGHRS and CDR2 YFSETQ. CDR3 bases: TGCGCCAGCAGCTTCGCTAGCGGGAGGGCCAGGGACCAAGAGACCCAGTACTTC. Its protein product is CASSFASGRARDQETQYF.

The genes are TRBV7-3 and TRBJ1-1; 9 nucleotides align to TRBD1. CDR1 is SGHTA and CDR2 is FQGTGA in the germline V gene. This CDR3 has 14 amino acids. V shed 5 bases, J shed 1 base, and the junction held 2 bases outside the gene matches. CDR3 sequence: CASSATGGNTEAFF. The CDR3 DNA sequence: TGTGCCAGCAGCGCGACAGGGGGGAACACTGAAGCTTTCTTT.

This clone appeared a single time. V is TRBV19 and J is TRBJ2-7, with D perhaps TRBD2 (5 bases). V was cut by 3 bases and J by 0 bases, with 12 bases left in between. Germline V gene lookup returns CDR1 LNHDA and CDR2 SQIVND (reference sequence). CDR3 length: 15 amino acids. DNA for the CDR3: TGTGCCAGTAGTATCATGAGCGGAAGCTCCTACGAGCAGTACTTC. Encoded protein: CASSIMSGSSYEQYF.

CDR3 region: CASSQDGSGTGGTNEKLFF. Written as DNA, the CDR3 is TGCGCCAGCAGCCAAGATGGATCCGGGACAGGGGGGACTAATGAAAAACTGTTTTTT. The V call is TRBV4-3, the J call TRBJ1-4; TRBD1 matches 11 bases. Looked up from germline, CDR1 is LGHNA and CDR2 is YSLEER. CDR3 length: 19 residues. The V and J ends lost 0 bases and 2 bases, in that order; junction bases with no gene match: 8.

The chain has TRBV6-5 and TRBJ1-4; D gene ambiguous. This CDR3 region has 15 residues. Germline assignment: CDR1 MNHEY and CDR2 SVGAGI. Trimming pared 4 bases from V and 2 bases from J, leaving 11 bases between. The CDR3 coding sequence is TGTGCCAGCAGTTCTGGAGCGGGGACTAATGAAAAACTGTTTTTT. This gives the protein CASSSGAGTNEKLFF.

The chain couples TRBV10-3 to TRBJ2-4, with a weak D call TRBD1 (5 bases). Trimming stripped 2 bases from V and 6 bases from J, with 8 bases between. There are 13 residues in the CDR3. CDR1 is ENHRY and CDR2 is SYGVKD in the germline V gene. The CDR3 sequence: CAISENQGNIQYF. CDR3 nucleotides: TGTGCCATCAGTGAGAATCAGGGAAACATTCAGTACTTC.

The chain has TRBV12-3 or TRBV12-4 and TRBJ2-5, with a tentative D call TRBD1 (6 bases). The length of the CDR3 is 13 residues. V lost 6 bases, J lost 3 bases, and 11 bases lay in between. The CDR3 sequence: CASSGQSKETQYF. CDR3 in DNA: TGTGCCAGCAGCGGACAGTCGAAAGAGACCCAGTACTTC.

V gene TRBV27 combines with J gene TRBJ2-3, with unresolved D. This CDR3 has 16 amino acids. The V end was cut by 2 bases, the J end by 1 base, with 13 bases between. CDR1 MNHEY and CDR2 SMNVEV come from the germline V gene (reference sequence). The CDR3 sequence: CASSLILPSGTDTQYF. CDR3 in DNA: TGTGCCAGCAGTTTAATCCTCCCCTCTGGCACAGATACGCAGTATTTT.

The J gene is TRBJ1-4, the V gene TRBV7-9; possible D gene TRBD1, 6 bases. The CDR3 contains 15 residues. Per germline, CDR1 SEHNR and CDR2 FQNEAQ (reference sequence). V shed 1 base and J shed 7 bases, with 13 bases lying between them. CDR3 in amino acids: CASSLVGRGSEKLFF. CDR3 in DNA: TGTGCCAGCAGCTTAGTGGGCAGGGGAAGTGAAAAACTGTTTTTT.

The CDR3 DNA reads as TGTGCCAGCAGGCCGCCGGGACAGGGGCTCGAGCAGTACTTC. Encoded protein: CASRPPGQGLEQYF. The chain links TRBV28 to TRBJ2-7, with TRBD1 matching 10 bases. V dropped 6 bases and J dropped 6; count of bases not matched to a gene: 8. In germline, CDR1 is MDHEN, CDR2 SYDVKM. The CDR3 is made up of 14 amino acids.

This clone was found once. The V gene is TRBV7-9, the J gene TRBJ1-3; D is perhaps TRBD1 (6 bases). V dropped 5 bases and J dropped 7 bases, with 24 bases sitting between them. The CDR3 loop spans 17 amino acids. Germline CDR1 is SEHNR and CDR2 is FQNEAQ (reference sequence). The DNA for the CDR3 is TGTGCCAGCAGCACCCTTAGGGGACAATCGACGGCCAACACCATATATTTT. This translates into CASSTLRGQSTANTIYF.

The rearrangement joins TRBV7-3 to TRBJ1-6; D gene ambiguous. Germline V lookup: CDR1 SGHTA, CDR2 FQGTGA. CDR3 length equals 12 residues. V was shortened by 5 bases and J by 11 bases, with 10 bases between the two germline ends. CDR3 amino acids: CASSLNSAPLHF. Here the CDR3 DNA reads TGTGCCAGCAGCCTGAATTCGGCACCCCTCCACTTT.

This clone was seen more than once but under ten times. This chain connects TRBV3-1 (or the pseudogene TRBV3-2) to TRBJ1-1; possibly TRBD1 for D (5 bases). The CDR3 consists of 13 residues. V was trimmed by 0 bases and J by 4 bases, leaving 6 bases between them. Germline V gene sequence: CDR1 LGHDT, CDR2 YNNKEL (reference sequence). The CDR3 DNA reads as TGTGCCAGCAGCCAAGAGGGGGGCACTGAAGCTTTCTTT. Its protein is CASSQEGGTEAFF.

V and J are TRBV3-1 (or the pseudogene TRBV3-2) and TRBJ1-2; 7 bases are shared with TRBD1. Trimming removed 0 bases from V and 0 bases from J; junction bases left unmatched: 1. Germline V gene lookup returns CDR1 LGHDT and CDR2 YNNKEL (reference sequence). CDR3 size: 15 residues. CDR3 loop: CASSQEGTANYGYTF. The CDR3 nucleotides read TGTGCCAGCAGCCAAGAGGGGACAGCTAACTATGGCTACACCTTC.